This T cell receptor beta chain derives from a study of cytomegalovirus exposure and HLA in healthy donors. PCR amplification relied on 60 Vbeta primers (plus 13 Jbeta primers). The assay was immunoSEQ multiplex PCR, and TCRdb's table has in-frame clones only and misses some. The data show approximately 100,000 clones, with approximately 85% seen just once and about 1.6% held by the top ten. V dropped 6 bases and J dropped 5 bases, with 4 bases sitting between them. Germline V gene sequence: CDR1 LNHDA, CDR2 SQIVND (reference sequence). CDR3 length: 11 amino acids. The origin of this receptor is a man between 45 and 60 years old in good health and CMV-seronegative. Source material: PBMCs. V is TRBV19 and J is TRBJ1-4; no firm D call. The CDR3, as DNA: TGTGCCAGTAGGCGAAATGAAAAACTGTTTTTT. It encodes CASRRNEKLFF.